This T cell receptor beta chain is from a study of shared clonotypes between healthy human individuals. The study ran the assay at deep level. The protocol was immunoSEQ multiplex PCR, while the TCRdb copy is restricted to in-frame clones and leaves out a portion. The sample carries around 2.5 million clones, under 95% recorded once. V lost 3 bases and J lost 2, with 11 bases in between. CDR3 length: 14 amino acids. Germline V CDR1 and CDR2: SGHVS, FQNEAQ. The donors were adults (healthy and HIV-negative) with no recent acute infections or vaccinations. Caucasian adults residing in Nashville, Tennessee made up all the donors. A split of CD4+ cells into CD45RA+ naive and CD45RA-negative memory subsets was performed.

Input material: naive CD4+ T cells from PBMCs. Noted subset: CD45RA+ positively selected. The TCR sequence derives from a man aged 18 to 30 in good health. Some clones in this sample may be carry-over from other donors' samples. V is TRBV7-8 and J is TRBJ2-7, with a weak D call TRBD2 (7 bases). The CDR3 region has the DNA TGTGCCAGCAGCTTCGAGGGGGGGCCCTACGAGCAGTACTTC. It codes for CASSFEGGPYEQYF.